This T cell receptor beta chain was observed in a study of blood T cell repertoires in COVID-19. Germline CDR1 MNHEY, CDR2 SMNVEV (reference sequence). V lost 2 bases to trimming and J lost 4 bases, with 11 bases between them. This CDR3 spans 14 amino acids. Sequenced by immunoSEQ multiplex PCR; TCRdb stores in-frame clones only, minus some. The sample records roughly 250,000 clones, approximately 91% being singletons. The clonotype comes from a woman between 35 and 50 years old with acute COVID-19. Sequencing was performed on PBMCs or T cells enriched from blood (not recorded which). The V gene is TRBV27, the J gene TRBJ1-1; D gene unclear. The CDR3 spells CASSLSLGSTEAFF. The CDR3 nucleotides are TGTGCCAGCAGTTTAAGCCTGGGGAGCACTGAAGCTTTCTTT.